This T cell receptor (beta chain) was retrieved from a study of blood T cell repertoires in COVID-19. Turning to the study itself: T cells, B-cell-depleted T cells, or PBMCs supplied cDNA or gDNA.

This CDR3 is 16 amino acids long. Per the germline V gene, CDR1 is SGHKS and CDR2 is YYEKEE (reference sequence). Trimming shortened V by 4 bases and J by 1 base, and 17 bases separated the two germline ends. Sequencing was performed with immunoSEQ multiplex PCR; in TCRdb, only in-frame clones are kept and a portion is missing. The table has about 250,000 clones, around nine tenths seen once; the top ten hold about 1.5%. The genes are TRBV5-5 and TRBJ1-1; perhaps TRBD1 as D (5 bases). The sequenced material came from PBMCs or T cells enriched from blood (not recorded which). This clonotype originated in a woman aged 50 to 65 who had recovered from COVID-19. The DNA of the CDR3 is TGTGCCAGCAGCGGGGAAACAGGACGTGCGAACACTGAAGCTTTCTTT. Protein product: CASSGETGRANTEAFF.